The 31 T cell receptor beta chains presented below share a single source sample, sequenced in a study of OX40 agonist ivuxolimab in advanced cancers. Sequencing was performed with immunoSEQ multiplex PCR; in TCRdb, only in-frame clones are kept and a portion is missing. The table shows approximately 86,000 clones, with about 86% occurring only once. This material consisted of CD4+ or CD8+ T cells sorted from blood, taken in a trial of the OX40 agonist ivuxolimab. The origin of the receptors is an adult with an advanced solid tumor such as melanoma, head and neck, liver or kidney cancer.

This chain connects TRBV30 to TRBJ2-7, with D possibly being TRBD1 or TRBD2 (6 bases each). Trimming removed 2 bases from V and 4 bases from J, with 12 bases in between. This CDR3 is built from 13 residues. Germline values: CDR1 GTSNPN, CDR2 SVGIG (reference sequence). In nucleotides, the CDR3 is TGTGCCTGGAGTAGAGGGGGGCCATACGAGCAGTACTTC. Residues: CAWSRGGPYEQYF.

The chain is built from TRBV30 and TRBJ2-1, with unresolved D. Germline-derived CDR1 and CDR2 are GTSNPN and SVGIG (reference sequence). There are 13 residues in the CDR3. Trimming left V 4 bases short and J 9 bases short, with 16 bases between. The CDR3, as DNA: TGTGCCTGGACCCCCGGTCCGATCCGTGAGCAGTTCTTC. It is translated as CAWTPGPIREQFF. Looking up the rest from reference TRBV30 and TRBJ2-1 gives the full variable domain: SQTIHQWPATLVQPVGSPLSLECTVEGTSNPNLYWYRQAAGRGLQLLFYSVGIGQISSEVPQNLSASRPQDRQFILSSKKLLLSDSGFYLCAWTPGPIREQFFGPGTRLTVL.

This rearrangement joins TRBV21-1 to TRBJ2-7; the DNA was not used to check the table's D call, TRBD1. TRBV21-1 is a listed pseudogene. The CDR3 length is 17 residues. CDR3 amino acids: CASSKVEITGKVYEQYF. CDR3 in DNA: TGTGCCAGCAGCAAAGTAGAGATAACAGGTAAGGTCTACGAGCAGTACTTC.

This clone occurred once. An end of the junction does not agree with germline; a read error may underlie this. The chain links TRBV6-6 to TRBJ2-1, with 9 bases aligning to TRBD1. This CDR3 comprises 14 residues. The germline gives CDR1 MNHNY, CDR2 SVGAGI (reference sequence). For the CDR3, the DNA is TGTGCCAGCATTTACGGGACAGGGTACAATGAGCAGTTCTTC. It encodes CASIYGTGYNEQFF.

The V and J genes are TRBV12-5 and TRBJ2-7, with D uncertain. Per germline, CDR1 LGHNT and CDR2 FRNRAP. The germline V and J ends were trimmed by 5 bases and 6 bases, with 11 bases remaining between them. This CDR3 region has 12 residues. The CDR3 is CASGLTEREQYF. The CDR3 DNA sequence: TGTGCTAGTGGTCTCACTGAACGCGAGCAGTACTTC.

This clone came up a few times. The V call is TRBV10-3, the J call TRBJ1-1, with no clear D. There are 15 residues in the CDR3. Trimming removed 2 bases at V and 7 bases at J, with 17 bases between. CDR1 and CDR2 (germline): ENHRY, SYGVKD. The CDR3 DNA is TGTGCCATCAGTGAGCACGAGGGTCGGATGGGTGAAGCTTTCTTT. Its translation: CAISEHEGRMGEAFF.

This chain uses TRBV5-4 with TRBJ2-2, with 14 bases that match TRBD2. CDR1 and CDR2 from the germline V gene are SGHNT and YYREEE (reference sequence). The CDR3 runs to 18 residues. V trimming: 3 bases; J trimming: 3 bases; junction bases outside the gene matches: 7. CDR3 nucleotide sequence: TGTGCCAGCAGCTCCCGGACTAGCGGGAGGCGGGACACCGGGGAGCTGTTTTTT. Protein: CASSSRTSGRRDTGELFF.

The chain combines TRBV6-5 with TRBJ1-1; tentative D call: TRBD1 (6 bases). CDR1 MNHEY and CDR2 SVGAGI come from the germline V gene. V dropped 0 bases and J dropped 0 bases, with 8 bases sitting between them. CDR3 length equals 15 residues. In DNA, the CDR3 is TGTGCCAGCAGTTACTCCGGACAGATGAACACTGAAGCTTTCTTT. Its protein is CASSYSGQMNTEAFF.

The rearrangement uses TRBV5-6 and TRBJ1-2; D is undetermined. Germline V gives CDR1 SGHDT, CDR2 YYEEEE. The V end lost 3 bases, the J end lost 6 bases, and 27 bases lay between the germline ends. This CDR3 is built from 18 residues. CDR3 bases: TGTGCCAGCAGCTCAACAAGTCTAATCATCCCCCGGCGGGATGGCTACACCTTC. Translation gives CASSSTSLIIPRRDGYTF.

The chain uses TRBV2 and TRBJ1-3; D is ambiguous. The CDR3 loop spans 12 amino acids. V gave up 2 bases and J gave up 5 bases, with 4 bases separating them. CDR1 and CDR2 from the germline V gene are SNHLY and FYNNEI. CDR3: CASSETRNTIYF. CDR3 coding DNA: TGTGCCAGCAGTGAAACCCGAAACACCATATATTTT. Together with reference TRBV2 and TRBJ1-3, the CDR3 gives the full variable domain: EPEVTQTPSHQVTQMGQEVILRCVPISNHLYFYWYRQILGQKVEFLVSFYNNEISEKSEIFDDQFSVERPDGSNFTLKIRSTKLEDSAMYFCASSETRNTIYFGEGSWLTVV.

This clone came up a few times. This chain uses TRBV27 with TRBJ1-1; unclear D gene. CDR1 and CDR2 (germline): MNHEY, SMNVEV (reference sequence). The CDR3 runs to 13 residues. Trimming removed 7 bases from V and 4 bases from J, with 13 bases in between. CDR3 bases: TGTGCCAGCACCGCAGGAGTGGCCACTGAAGCTTTCTTT. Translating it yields CASTAGVATEAFF.

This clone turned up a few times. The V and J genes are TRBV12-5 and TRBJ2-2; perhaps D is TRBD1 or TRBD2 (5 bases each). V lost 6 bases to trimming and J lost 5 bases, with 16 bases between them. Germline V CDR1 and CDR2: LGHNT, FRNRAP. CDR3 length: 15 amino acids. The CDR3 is CASGTGTESTGELFF. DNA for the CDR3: TGTGCTAGTGGCACCGGGACGGAGAGTACCGGGGAGCTGTTTTTT.

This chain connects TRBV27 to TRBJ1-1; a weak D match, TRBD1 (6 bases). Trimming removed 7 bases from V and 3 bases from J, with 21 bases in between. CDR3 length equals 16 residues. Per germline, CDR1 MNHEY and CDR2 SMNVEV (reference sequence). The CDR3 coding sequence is TGTGCCAGCACCCCTGGTCGCGGGACAAGGGACACTGAAGCTTTCTTT. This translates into CASTPGRGTRDTEAFF.

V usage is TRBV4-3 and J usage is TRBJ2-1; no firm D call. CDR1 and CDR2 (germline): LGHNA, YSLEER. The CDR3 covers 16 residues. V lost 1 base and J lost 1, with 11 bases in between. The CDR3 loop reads CASSQVVGSSYNEQFF. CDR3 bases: TGCGCCAGCAGCCAAGTAGTGGGATCGTCCTACAATGAGCAGTTCTTC.

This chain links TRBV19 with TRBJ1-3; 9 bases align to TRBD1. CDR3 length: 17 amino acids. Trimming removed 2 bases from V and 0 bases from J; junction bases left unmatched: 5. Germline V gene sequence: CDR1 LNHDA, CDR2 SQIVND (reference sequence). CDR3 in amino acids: CASSITGGFSSGNTIYF. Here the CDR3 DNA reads TGTGCCAGTAGTATAACAGGGGGCTTTTCCTCTGGAAACACCATATATTTT.

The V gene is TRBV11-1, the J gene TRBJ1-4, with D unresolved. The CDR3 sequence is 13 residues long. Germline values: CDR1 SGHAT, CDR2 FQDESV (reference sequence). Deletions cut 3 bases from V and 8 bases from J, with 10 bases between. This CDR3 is CASSFDVWEKLFF. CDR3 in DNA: TGTGCCAGCAGCTTCGATGTATGGGAAAAACTGTTTTTT. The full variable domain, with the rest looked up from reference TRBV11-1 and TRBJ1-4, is EAEVAQSPRYKITEKSQAVAFWCDPISGHATLYWYRQILGQGPELLVQFQDESVVDDSQLPKDRFSAERLKGVDSTLKIQPAELGDSAMYLCASSFDVWEKLFFGSGTQLSVL.

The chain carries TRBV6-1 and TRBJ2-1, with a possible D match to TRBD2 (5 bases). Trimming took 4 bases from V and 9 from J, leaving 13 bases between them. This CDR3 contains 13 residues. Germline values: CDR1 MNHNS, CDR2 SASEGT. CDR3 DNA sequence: TGTGCCAGCAGTGGCCTCGTTCGGGGTGAGCAGTTCTTC. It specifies CASSGLVRGEQFF.

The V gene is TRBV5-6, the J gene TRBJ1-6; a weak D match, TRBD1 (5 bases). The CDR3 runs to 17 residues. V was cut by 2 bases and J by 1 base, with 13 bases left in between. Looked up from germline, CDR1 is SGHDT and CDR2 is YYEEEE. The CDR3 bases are TGTGCCAGCAGCTTTGGGACGCTCCAATCCTATAATTCACCCCTCCACTTT. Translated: CASSFGTLQSYNSPLHF.

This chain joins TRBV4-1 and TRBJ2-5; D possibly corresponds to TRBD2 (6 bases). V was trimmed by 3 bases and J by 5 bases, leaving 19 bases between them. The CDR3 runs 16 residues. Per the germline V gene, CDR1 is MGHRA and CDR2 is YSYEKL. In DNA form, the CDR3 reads TGCGCCAGCAGCCAGAAGAGAGGAGGGGTCGCGGAGACCCAGTACTTC. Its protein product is CASSQKRGGVAETQYF.

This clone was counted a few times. CDR3 region: CASRAQENTEAFF. CDR3 DNA: TGTGCCAGCAGAGCACAGGAAAACACTGAAGCTTTCTTT. V gene TRBV2 combines with J gene TRBJ1-1, with D possibly matching TRBD1 (5 bases). V was pared by 6 bases and J by 2 bases, with 10 bases between. Per the germline V gene, CDR1 is SNHLY and CDR2 is FYNNEI. This CDR3 has 13 amino acids.

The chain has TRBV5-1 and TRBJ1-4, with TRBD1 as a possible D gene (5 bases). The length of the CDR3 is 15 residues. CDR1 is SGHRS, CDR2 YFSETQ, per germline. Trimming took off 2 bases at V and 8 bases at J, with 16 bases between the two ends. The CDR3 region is CASSFQGGVGEKLFF. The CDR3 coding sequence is TGCGCCAGCAGCTTTCAGGGCGGGGTAGGCGAAAAACTGTTTTTT.

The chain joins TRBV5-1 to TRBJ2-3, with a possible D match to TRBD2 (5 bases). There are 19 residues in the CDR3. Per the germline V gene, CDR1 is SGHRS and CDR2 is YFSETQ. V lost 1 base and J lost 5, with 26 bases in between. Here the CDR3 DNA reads TGCGCCAGCAGCTTGAATCCGAAGGCGGGCTCCCTGGGTGGAGATACGCAGTATTTT. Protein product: CASSLNPKAGSLGGDTQYF.

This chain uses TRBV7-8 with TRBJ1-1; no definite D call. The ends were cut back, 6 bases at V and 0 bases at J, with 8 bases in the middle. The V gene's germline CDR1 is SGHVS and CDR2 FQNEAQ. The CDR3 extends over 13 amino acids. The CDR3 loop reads CASRALMNTEAFF. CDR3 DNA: TGTGCCAGCAGAGCGCTCATGAACACTGAAGCTTTCTTT.

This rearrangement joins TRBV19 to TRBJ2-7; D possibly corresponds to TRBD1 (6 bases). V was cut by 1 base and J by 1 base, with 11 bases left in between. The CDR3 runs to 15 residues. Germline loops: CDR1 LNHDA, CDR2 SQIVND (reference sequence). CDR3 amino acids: CASSIAAGQSYEQYF. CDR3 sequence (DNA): TGTGCCAGTAGTATAGCCGCAGGACAGTCCTACGAGCAGTACTTC.

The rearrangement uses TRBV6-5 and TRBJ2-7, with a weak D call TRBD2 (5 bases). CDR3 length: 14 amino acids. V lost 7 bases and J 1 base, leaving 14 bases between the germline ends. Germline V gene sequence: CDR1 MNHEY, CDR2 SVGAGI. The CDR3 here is CASIPRGGSYEQYF. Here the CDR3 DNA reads TGTGCCAGCATACCTCGTGGAGGATCCTACGAGCAGTACTTC.

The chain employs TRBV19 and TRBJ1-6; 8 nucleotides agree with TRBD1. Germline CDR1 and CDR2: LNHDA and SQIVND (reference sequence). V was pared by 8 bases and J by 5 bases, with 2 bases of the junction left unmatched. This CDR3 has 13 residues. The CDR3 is CASGQGNNSPLHF. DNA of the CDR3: TGTGCCAGTGGACAGGGCAATAATTCACCCCTCCACTTT.

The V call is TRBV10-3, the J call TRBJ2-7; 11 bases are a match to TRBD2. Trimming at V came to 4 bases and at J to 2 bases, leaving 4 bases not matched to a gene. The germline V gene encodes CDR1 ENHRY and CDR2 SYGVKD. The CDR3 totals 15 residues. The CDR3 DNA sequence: TGTGCCATCAGTGCAGATAGCGGGAGGGCCTACGAGCAGTACTTC. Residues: CAISADSGRAYEQYF.

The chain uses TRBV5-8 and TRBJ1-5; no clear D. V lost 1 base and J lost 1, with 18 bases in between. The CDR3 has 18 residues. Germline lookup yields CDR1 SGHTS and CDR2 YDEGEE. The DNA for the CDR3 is TGTGCCAGCAGCTTGTATCTCGGAGACGCGAGGAGCAATCAGCCCCAGCATTTT. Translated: CASSLYLGDARSNQPQHF.

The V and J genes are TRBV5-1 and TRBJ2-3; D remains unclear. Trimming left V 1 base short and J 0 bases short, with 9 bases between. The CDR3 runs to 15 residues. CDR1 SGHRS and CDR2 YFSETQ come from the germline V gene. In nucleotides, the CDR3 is TGCGCCAGCAGCTTGTCCAGGCCGAGCACAGATACGCAGTATTTT. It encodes CASSLSRPSTDTQYF.

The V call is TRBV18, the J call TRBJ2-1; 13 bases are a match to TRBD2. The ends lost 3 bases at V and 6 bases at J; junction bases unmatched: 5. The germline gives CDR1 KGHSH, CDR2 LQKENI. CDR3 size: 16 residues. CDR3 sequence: CASSPRLAGGFNEQFF. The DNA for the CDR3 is TGTGCCAGCTCACCTAGACTAGCGGGGGGCTTCAATGAGCAGTTCTTC.

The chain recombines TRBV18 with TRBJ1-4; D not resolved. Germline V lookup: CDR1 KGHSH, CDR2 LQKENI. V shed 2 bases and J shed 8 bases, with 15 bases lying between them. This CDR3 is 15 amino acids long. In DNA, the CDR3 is TGTGCCAGCTCACCAAGACTCTGGGATAAGGAAAAACTGTTTTTT. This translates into CASSPRLWDKEKLFF.